This T cell receptor beta chain is drawn from a study of siplizumab effects on memory and regulatory T cells. Assay: immunoSEQ multiplex PCR; the TCRdb copy retains only in-frame clones and omits some. The repertoire holds 70,000 to 95,000 clones, with 96% as singletons. This CDR3 comprises 11 residues. V was clipped by 6 bases and J by 9 bases; unmatched bases: 2. From germline, CDR1 is MNHEY and CDR2 SVGAGI. V is TRBV6-5 and J is TRBJ2-1; 7 bases agree with TRBD2. The sample was naive CD4+ T cells sorted from blood. This sequence was found in a human donor in good health. The CDR3 region is CASSTGGEQFF. CDR3 sequence (DNA): TGTGCCAGCAGCACGGGGGGTGAGCAGTTCTTC.